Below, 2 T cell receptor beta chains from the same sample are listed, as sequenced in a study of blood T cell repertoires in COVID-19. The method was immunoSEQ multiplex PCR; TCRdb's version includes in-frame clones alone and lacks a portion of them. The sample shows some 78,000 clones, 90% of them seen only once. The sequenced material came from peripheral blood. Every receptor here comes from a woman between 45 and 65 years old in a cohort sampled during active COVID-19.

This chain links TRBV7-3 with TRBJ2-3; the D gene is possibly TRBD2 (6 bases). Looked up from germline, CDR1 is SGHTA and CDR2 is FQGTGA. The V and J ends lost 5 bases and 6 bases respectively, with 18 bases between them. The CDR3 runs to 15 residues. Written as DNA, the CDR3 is TGTGCCAGCAGCCCTAGACTAGTGGACGGGGATACGCAGTATTTT. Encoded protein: CASSPRLVDGDTQYF.

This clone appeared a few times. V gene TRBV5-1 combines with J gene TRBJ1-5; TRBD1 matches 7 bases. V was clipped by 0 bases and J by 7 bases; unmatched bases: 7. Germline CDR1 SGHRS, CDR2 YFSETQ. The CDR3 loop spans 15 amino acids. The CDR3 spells CASSLEGALGQPQHF. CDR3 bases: TGCGCCAGCAGCTTGGAGGGGGCGCTGGGACAGCCCCAGCATTTT.